The 21 T cell receptor beta chains given below trace back to one sample, sequenced in a study of CD8 T cells in Susac syndrome. The RNA input was roughly 0.45 to 1 ug, and it was reverse transcribed with random hexamers. Via MiXCR, TCRdb re-called the immunoSEQ multiplex PCR reads, giving one row per CDR3 protein. The repertoire holds approximately 100,000 distinct CDR3 sequences, with just under 95% as singletons. The specimen sequenced was CD8+ T cells from PBMCs. The receptors were gathered from a human donor in good health.

V usage is TRBV20-1 and J usage is TRBJ1-1; no reliable D call. This CDR3 has 12 residues. V gave up 4 bases and J gave up 4 bases, with 10 bases separating them. Germline V gives CDR1 DFQATT, CDR2 SNEGSKA (reference sequence). CDR3 DNA sequence: TGCAGTGCTAAGGGTACGTTCACTGAAGCTTTCTTT. Translated, it gives CSAKGTFTEAFF.

This chain joins TRBV2 and TRBJ1-5, with unresolved D. Per germline, CDR1 SNHLY and CDR2 FYNNEI. This CDR3 region has 14 residues. Trimming pared 4 bases from V and 0 bases from J, leaving 7 bases between. The CDR3: CASSAVNSNQPQHF. Here the CDR3 DNA reads TGTGCCAGCAGTGCGGTCAATAGCAATCAGCCCCAGCATTTT.

This clonotype was found once. The V and J genes are TRBV12-3 or TRBV12-4 and TRBJ1-1; maybe TRBD1 (5 bases). Trimming pared 8 bases from V and 1 base from J, leaving 17 bases between. This CDR3 region has 15 residues. DNA for the CDR3: TGTGCCAGCCGGACTACGACAGAATCGAACACTGAAGCTTTCTTT. Translating gives CASRTTTESNTEAFF.

V and J are TRBV19 and TRBJ2-5; TRBD2 aligns across 9 bases. The trim removed 3 bases at V and 5 bases at J, leaving 13 bases unmatched. Germline assignment: CDR1 LNHDA and CDR2 SQIVND (reference sequence). The CDR3 contains 17 residues. The CDR3 reads CASSILRAGGSRETQYF. The DNA for the CDR3 is TGTGCCAGTAGTATTCTCCGAGCGGGAGGTTCGCGGGAGACCCAGTACTTC. Using reference TRBV19 and TRBJ2-5 for the parts outside the CDR3, the full variable domain is DGGITQSPKYLFRKEGQNVTLSCEQNLNHDAMYWYRQDPGQGLRLIYYSQIVNDFQKGDIAEGYSVSREKKESFPLTVTSAQKNPTAFYLCASSILRAGGSRETQYFGPGTRLLVL.

The rearrangement joins TRBV2 to TRBJ2-7, with TRBD2 identical over 10 bases. With V trimmed by 6 bases and J by 2 bases, 7 bases remained unmatched. Germline CDR1 reads SNHLY; CDR2 reads FYNNEI. CDR3 length equals 15 residues. The CDR3 here is CASSVLAGGAYEQYF. CDR3 coding DNA: TGTGCCAGCAGCGTGTTAGCGGGGGGCGCCTACGAGCAGTACTTC.

The chain carries TRBV5-6 and TRBJ1-4, with TRBD1 matching 7 bases. J lost 0 bases, V lost 4 bases, and 6 bases had no gene match. CDR1 and CDR2 (germline): SGHDT, YYEEEE. This CDR3 has 16 residues. The DNA of the CDR3 is TGTGCCAGCAGCCAGACAGGGAGAACAACTAATGAAAAACTGTTTTTT. It specifies CASSQTGRTTNEKLFF.

The chain couples TRBV29-1 to TRBJ1-6; tentative D call: TRBD1 (5 bases). Germline lookup yields CDR1 SQVTM and CDR2 ANQGSEA. The ends were cut back, 4 bases at V and 3 bases at J, with 16 bases in the middle. The CDR3 sequence is 16 residues long. In DNA, the CDR3 is TGCAGCGTTGGAGAAGATCGCACAGGCTATAATTCACCCCTCCACTTT. This encodes CSVGEDRTGYNSPLHF.

The rearrangement uses TRBV5-1 and TRBJ2-6, with D perhaps matching TRBD1 (6 bases). Germline V gene data show CDR1 as SGHRS and CDR2 as YFSETQ. The CDR3 is 16 residues long. The V end lost 9 bases, the J end lost 1 base, and 17 bases lay between the germline ends. CDR3 protein: CATQAGAGSGANVLTF. CDR3 bases: TGCGCCACCCAGGCAGGGGCCGGATCTGGGGCCAACGTCCTGACTTTC.

This chain joins TRBV7-2 and TRBJ1-1; D is unresolved. V lost 5 bases, J lost 0 bases, and 13 bases lay in between. The V gene's germline CDR1 is SGHTA and CDR2 FQGNSA. The CDR3 covers 15 residues. DNA of the CDR3: TGTGCCAGCAGCCCCCAGAGTACCTTGAACACTGAAGCTTTCTTT. Encoded protein: CASSPQSTLNTEAFF.

This clonotype was counted only a few times. V gene TRBV4-2 combines with J gene TRBJ2-7; 9 bases align to TRBD2. The J segment lost 2 bases and the V segment lost 0 bases, leaving 2 bases of the junction unmatched. This CDR3 comprises 15 residues. Per germline, CDR1 LGHNA and CDR2 YNFKEQ. The CDR3, as DNA: TGTGCCAGCAGCCAAGATAGCGGGAGAACCTACGAGCAGTACTTC. This codes for CASSQDSGRTYEQYF.

This clonotype was detected a few times. The chain recombines TRBV6-1 with TRBJ2-7; 14 bases align to TRBD2. Germline CDR1 is MNHNS and CDR2 is SASEGT. There are 18 residues in the CDR3. V shed 6 bases, J shed 0 bases, and the junction held 10 bases outside the gene matches. The CDR3 bases are TGTGCCAGCAGCCTCGGGACTAGCGGGAGTCACGGCTCCTACGAGCAGTACTTC. The encoded protein is CASSLGTSGSHGSYEQYF.

The rearrangement uses TRBV24-1 and TRBJ2-3, with 9 bases that match TRBD1. The CDR3 spans 15 residues. The germline gives CDR1 KGHDR, CDR2 SFDVKD. J was trimmed by 4 bases and V by 3 bases; bases with no gene match: 4. Written as DNA, the CDR3 is TGTGCCACCAGTGATCGGGGACAGGGTGCAGATACGCAGTATTTT. It codes for CATSDRGQGADTQYF.

The chain combines TRBV5-4 with TRBJ2-5; 10 bases are a match to TRBD1. The CDR3 extends over 15 amino acids. Per germline, CDR1 SGHNT and CDR2 YYREEE (reference sequence). The ends lost 0 bases at V and 5 bases at J; junction bases unmatched: 4. Written as DNA, the CDR3 is TGTGCCAGCAGCTTGGGGGACAGGGGTAGGGAGACCCAGTACTTC. It codes for CASSLGDRGRETQYF.

This rearrangement joins TRBV7-9 to TRBJ2-1; D call uncertain. The V gene's germline CDR1 is SEHNR and CDR2 FQNEAQ (reference sequence). The V end lost 8 bases, the J end lost 8 bases, and 28 bases lay between the germline ends. The CDR3 is 17 residues long. As DNA, the CDR3 is TGTGCCAGCGCCTCCAGGTCCGGACGCAGCTTTAAGGATGAGCAGTTCTTC. Its translation: CASASRSGRSFKDEQFF.

The CDR3 DNA reads TGCAGTGCTAGCCACCGGGGCGGTGACTATGGCTACACCTTC. Amino acid sequence: CSASHRGGDYGYTF. The chain combines TRBV20-1 with TRBJ1-2, with D maybe TRBD1 (5 bases). V was trimmed by 3 bases and J by 3 bases, leaving 14 bases between them. Germline loops: CDR1 DFQATT, CDR2 SNEGSKA (reference sequence). This CDR3 has 14 amino acids.

This sequence joins TRBV7-2 and TRBJ2-1; D uncertain. V lost 2 bases, J lost 7 bases, and 6 bases lay in between. The CDR3 has 12 residues. Per germline, CDR1 SGHTA and CDR2 FQGNSA. The CDR3 reads CASSLIGNEQFF. The CDR3 DNA sequence: TGTGCCAGCAGCTTAATCGGGAATGAGCAGTTCTTC.

The rearrangement joins TRBV4-3 to TRBJ2-7; TRBD1 is a possible D gene (6 bases). This CDR3 comprises 15 residues. V lost 3 bases and J lost 0, with 12 bases in between. Germline V gives CDR1 LGHNA, CDR2 YSLEER. CDR3 sequence: CASSQNRVSSYEQYF. The DNA of the CDR3 is TGCGCCAGCAGCCAGAACAGGGTTAGCTCCTACGAGCAGTACTTC.

The rearrangement links TRBV15 to TRBJ2-3; D remains ambiguous. V was clipped by 0 bases and J by 9 bases, with 16 bases between them. Germline values: CDR1 LNHNV, CDR2 YYDKDF (reference sequence). The CDR3 runs 15 residues. The CDR3 sequence: CATSRDTLMGETQYF. CDR3 DNA sequence: TGTGCCACCAGCAGAGATACTCTTATGGGCGAGACGCAGTATTTT.

V usage is TRBV6-2 or TRBV6-3 and J usage is TRBJ1-1; D is uncertain. From germline, CDR1 is MNHEY and CDR2 SVGEGT. With 7 bases removed from V and 5 bases from J, the gap between germline ends came to 11 bases. The CDR3 runs to 12 residues. The CDR3 sequence: CASTRLGTEAFF. The CDR3 coding sequence is TGTGCCAGCACCCGGCTGGGGACTGAAGCTTTCTTT.

The chain links TRBV7-2 to TRBJ1-6; D might be TRBD1 (6 bases). The CDR3 extends over 15 amino acids. CDR1 is SGHTA and CDR2 is FQGNSA in the germline V gene. Between the trimmed V and J ends, which lost 7 bases and 9 bases, there was a span of 19 bases. This CDR3 reads CASKNRGAGSSPLHF. CDR3 bases: TGTGCCAGCAAAAACCGGGGGGCGGGAAGTTCACCCCTCCACTTT.

The chain uses TRBV5-1 and TRBJ1-4; D unclear. V shed 4 bases and J shed 7 bases, with 20 bases lying between them. This CDR3 has 16 residues. Germline-derived CDR1 and CDR2 are SGHRS and YFSETQ. The CDR3 nucleotides are TGCGCCAGCAGCCCCGGAGGTTTGGCAACAACTGAAAAACTGTTTTTT. This sequence encodes CASSPGGLATTEKLFF.